This entry lists 8 T cell receptor beta chains sequenced from one sample in a study of T cell changes during pregnancy in multiple sclerosis. Sequenced by immunoSEQ multiplex PCR; TCRdb stores in-frame clones only, minus some. The sample has around 80,000 clones, approximately 92% seen once. The sequences come from peripheral blood, collected before pregnancy. These receptors all stem from a female donor with multiple sclerosis, enrolled in a pregnancy study.

The chain couples TRBV6-5 to TRBJ2-7; the match to TRBD2 covers 10 bases. Germline loops: CDR1 MNHEY, CDR2 SVGAGI. The CDR3 totals 15 residues. The J segment lost 4 bases and the V segment lost 6 bases, leaving 9 bases of the junction unmatched. CDR3 nucleotide sequence: TGTGCCAGCAGCGCCACTGGACTAGCGGATTACGAGCAGTACTTC. Translated, it gives CASSATGLADYEQYF.

The sample holds one count of this clone. The rearrangement joins TRBV5-1 to TRBJ2-5; TRBD1 aligns across 9 bases. V trimming: 0 bases; J trimming: 7 bases; junction bases outside the gene matches: 16. There are 18 residues in the CDR3. CDR1 and CDR2 from the germline V gene are SGHRS and YFSETQ. The CDR3 bases are TGCGCCAGCAGCTTGGGAATCCGAGGACAGGGGATTCGGGGGACCCAGTACTTC. It translates to CASSLGIRGQGIRGTQYF. The full variable domain, rest sourced from reference TRBV5-1 and TRBJ2-5, is KAGVTQTPRYLIKTRGQQVTLSCSPISGHRSVSWYQQTPGQGLQFLFEYFSETQRNKGNFPGRFSGRQFSNSRSEMNVSTLELGDSALYLCASSLGIRGQGIRGTQYFGPGTRLLVL.

The rearrangement uses TRBV19 and TRBJ2-1; 13 bases fit TRBD2. Germline values: CDR1 LNHDA, CDR2 SQIVND (reference sequence). Trimming cost V 5 bases and J 3 bases; bases outside gene matches: 4. The CDR3 is 16 amino acids. The CDR3 spells CASSARLAGGYNEQFF. The CDR3 bases are TGTGCCAGTAGTGCCCGACTAGCGGGGGGCTACAATGAGCAGTTCTTC. The full variable domain, in which reference TRBV19 and TRBJ2-1 provide the parts outside the CDR3, is DGGITQSPKYLFRKEGQNVTLSCEQNLNHDAMYWYRQDPGQGLRLIYYSQIVNDFQKGDIAEGYSVSREKKESFPLTVTSAQKNPTAFYLCASSARLAGGYNEQFFGPGTRLTVL.

This clone was found once. Here the CDR3 reads CASSQPLREGKFTDTQYF. For the CDR3, the DNA is TGTGCCAGCAGCCAGCCCCTAAGGGAGGGGAAATTCACAGATACGCAGTATTTT. The V gene is TRBV7-9, the J gene TRBJ2-3, with TRBD2 matching 7 bases. Per the germline V gene, CDR1 is SEHNR and CDR2 is FQNEAQ (reference sequence). J lost 2 bases, V lost 5 bases, and 16 bases had no gene match. The CDR3 is made up of 18 amino acids.

The J gene is TRBJ2-5, the V gene TRBV19; 12 bases align to TRBD2. J gave up 4 bases and V 3 bases, and 12 bases lay outside the gene matches. CDR3 length equals 18 residues. CDR1 and CDR2 (germline): LNHDA, SQIVND (reference sequence). Here the CDR3 DNA reads TGTGCCAGTAGTATTCGCGGGGCACCTAGCGGGAGGGGAGAGACCCAGTACTTC. Translating gives CASSIRGAPSGRGETQYF. The full variable domain, its missing parts supplied by reference TRBV19 and TRBJ2-5, is DGGITQSPKYLFRKEGQNVTLSCEQNLNHDAMYWYRQDPGQGLRLIYYSQIVNDFQKGDIAEGYSVSREKKESFPLTVTSAQKNPTAFYLCASSIRGAPSGRGETQYFGPGTRLLVL.

The V gene is TRBV4-2, the J gene TRBJ2-3; the D gene is possibly TRBD2 (6 bases). V lost 4 bases, J lost 0 bases, and 11 bases lay in between. Per germline, CDR1 LGHNA and CDR2 YNFKEQ. The CDR3 is 15 residues long. The CDR3 reads CASSPLATSTDTQYF. The CDR3 DNA reads as TGTGCCAGCAGCCCGCTAGCGACTAGCACAGATACGCAGTATTTT.

The chain links TRBV5-1 to TRBJ2-1, with 9 bases identical to TRBD2. The CDR3 length is 15 residues. Germline V gene sequence: CDR1 SGHRS, CDR2 YFSETQ. V trimming: 0 bases; J trimming: 7 bases; junction bases outside the gene matches: 5. CDR3 DNA: TGCGCCAGCAGCTTGGGGGGGACTAGCAGTAATGAGCAGTTCTTC. Its translation is CASSLGGTSSNEQFF.

V and J are TRBV7-6 and TRBJ2-7; TRBD2 matches 8 bases. V dropped 0 bases and J dropped 5; count of bases not matched to a gene: 6. CDR1 and CDR2 (germline): SGHVS, FNYEAQ. The CDR3 extends over 15 amino acids. CDR3 in amino acids: CASSLARLAIDEQYF. CDR3 sequence (DNA): TGTGCCAGCAGCTTAGCAAGACTAGCGATCGACGAGCAGTACTTC. Full variable domain (remainder filled in from reference TRBV7-6 and TRBJ2-7): GAGVSQSPRYKVTKRGQDVALRCDPISGHVSLYWYRQALGQGPEFLTYFNYEAQQDKSGLPNDRFSAERPEGSISTLTIQRTEQRDSAMYRCASSLARLAIDEQYFGPGTRLTVT.